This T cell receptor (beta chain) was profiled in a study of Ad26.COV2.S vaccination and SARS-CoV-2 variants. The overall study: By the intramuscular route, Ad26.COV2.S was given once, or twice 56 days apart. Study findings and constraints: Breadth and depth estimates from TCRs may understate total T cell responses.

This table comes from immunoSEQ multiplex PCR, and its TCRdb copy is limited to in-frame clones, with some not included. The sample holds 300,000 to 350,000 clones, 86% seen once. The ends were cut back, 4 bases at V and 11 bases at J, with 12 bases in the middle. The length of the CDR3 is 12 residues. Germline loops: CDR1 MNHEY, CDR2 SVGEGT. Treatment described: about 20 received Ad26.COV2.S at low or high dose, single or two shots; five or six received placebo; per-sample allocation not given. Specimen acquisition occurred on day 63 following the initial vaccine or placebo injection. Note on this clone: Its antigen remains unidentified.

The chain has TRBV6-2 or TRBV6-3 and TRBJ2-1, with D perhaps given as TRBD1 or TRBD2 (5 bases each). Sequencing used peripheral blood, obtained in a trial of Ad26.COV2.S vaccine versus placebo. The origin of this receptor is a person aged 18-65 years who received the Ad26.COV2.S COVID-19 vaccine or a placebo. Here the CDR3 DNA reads TGTGCCAGCAGTTCTACCAGGGAGAAGCAGTTCTTC. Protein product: CASSSTREKQFF.